The entry below describes one TCR beta chain. The antigen remains unidentified. The germline gives CDR1 SGHRS, CDR2 YFSETQ. This CDR3 has 16 residues. V was clipped by 1 base and J by 3 bases; unmatched bases: 9. Unique molecular identifiers tagged the TCRbeta library. Using its own MiXCR run on the PCR reads, TCRdb lists one record per CDR3 protein. The table includes 140,000 to 150,000 distinct CDR3 sequences, around 9% detected once. The entry originates in a study of T-cell reconstitution after alpha-beta-depleted transplantation in children. Study-wide results and limits: It was surviving recipient T cells and thymic progenitors that gave some patients high TCRbeta diversity at day 60. The authors attributed T-cell counts and diversity one year after transplant mostly to newly produced T cells. The study reportedly traced alpha-beta T cells about two months after transplant to several hundred expanded graft clones.

The source is a female patient aged 2-9 years who had a stem cell transplant for congenital amegakaryocytic thrombocytopenia, so the T cells may come from the graft donor. The V and J genes are TRBV5-1 and TRBJ1-1; 7 nucleotides match TRBD1. Here the sequenced sample was PBMCs, mostly from graft donor cells, taken 180 days after TCRalphabeta/CD19-depleted stem cell transplant. CDR3 region: CASSLYQGVAYTEAFF. The CDR3 bases are TGCGCCAGCAGCTTGTACCAGGGGGTCGCGTACACTGAAGCTTTCTTT.